Given below is one TCR beta chain in context. This clone's antigen is unknown. Base-call qualities are not available, and no considerably larger clone is one nucleotide away. The reads were generated on an Illumina NovaSeq 6000. TCR cDNA was made using 5'RACE template switching, a step that added a universal primer site and unique molecular identifiers. Priming for cDNA synthesis came from both the TCR alpha and TCR beta constant segments. Libraries were amplified in two PCR steps, with sample barcodes and sequencing adapters added in the second step. Sequencing of the libraries was done on either Illumina HiSeq 2500 (2x100 bp) or NovaSeq (2x150 bp). Processing in the source paper ran as follows. Demultiplexing of reads and collapsing into UMI consensus sequences were performed with MIGEC, and V(D)J alignment was carried out with MiXCR. Vaccine-responding clonotypes were defined with edgeR using replicate PBMC samples, requiring FDR below 0.01 and a log2 fold change above 5 up to day 15. Each bulk clonotype was labeled CD4 or CD8 based on which sequenced repertoire, CD4 or CD8, contained the clonotype at higher abundance. TCRdb applied fastp at Q25 and MiXCR to the public reads, then kept only in-frame beta chains. Under each unique CDR3 protein, matching rows form one entry showing the most common genes and DNA. The V and J calls, along with clone size, are taken from TCRdb and not from the paper's own processing. The sample profile shows about 350,000 distinct CDR3 sequences; approximately 12% of them were found once. 2.5% to 3.5% of the sample is taken by the ten largest.

Reading from cysteine to phenylalanine, the CDR3 counts 14 amino acids. The only DNA kept is the CDR3, 42 bases in frame from the first base. From a lookup of the germline V gene (reference sequence), CDR1 and CDR2 are LGHDT and YNNKEL. From V the trimming removes 4 bases and from J it removes 7 bases, while the gene matches leave 6 bases of the junction unaccounted for. The sample's treatment or condition label is to be understood as: live attenuated yellow fever vaccine strain. A standard Ficoll-Paque protocol was used to isolate PBMCs from peripheral blood. Dynabeads CD4 and CD8 positive selection kits were used to isolate CD4 and CD8 T-cell fractions. RNA was extracted with TriZol from bulk PBMCs, CD4 and CD8 fractions, and dextramer-positive and dextramer-negative fractions. The data are from a study of T cells after yellow fever vaccination (dated by TCRdb to 2018 to 2020). A note on the overall study: The SMART-Seq v4 Ultra Low Input RNA kit was used to prepare libraries from fractions with low cell numbers. To track T-cell clones before and after primary and booster YFV17D yellow fever vaccination, bulk TCR alpha and beta repertoires were sequenced longitudinally. Two healthy male donors, one aged 18 to 30 and one aged 30 to 39 years, were included in the cohort. Blood samples were taken at several timepoints before and after primary and secondary immunization, and bulk PBMC replicates and cell subsets were isolated.

The full study reports these points: Only a couple of donors were included in the study, so the extent to which the findings can be generalized is limited. After the booster, most of the clones that had expanded following primary vaccination were detected again (roughly 96% of CD4 and around 90% of CD8), which suggests that memory was broadly maintained. The secondary T-cell response was found to be weaker but faster than the primary response, with a peak reached on day 5 rather than on day 15. A small share of clonotypes occurred in both CD4 and CD8 compartments, likely arising from convergent recombination. Computational filtering was needed because FACS-sorted repertoires could contain abundant contaminating clonotypes from the bulk population.

The receptor was isolated from a man aged 18 to 29 who received the YFV17D yellow fever vaccine. The specimen comprised CD4+ T cells sorted from PBMCs, sampled 15 days after the yellow fever booster vaccination. This chain joins TRBV3-1 to TRBJ2-2; TRBD1 agrees with 7 junctional bases. The CDR3 reads CASSLRGTGGELFF. The DNA reads as follows: TGTGCCAGCAGCCTCAGGGGGACGGGCGGGGAGCTGTTTTTT.